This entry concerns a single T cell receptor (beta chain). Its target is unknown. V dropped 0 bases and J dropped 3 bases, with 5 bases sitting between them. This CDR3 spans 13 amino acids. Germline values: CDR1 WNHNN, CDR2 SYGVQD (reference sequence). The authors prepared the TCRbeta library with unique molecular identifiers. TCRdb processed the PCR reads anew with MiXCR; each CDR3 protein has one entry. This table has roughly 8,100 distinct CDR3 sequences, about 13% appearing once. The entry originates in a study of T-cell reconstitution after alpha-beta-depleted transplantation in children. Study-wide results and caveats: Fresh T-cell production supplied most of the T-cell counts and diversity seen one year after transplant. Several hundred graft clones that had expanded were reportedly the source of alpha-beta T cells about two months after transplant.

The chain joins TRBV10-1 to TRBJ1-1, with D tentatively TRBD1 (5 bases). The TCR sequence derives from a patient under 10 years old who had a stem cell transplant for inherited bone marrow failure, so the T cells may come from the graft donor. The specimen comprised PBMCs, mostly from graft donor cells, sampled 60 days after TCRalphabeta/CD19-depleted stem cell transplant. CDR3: CASSESGDTEAFF. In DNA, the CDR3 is TGCGCCAGCAGTGAGTCAGGGGACACTGAAGCTTTCTTT.